The rows below give T cell receptor beta chains drawn from one sample of a study of T cells in Graves' hyperthyroidism and ophthalmopathy. Via MiXCR, TCRdb re-called the multiplex PCR reads, giving one row per CDR3 protein. The data contain about 560,000 distinct CDR3 sequences, 15% to 18% of them singletons. Source material: blood. The receptors were sampled from a woman aged 25 to 45 with Graves' hyperthyroidism. CDR3s include the opening cysteine and the closing phenylalanine or tryptophan. Each record gives: J gene, clone size, V gene, D gene, CDR3 protein, CDR3 DNA. A D gene is named only where the DNA matches it firmly. A row's size may be missing; if present it is once, few, many or a size class.

j_call: TRBJ1-1
clone_size: many
v_call: TRBV27
d_call: NA
cdr3_aa: CASSGRDELNTEAFF
cdr3_nt: TGTGCCAGCAGTGGAAGGGACGAGTTGAACACTGAAGCTTTCTTT

j_call: TRBJ1-4
clone_size: few
v_call: TRBV19
d_call: NA
cdr3_aa: CASSMVEKLFF
cdr3_nt: TGTGCCAGTAGTATGGTCGAAAAACTGTTTTTT

j_call: TRBJ1-2
clone_size: NA
v_call: TRBV5-1
d_call: TRBD1
cdr3_aa: CASSLTGVRYGYTF
cdr3_nt: TGCGCCAGCAGCCTCACAGGGGTCCGCTATGGCTACACCTTC

j_call: TRBJ1-5
clone_size: few
v_call: TRBV2
d_call: NA
cdr3_aa: CASSVGWDQPQHF
cdr3_nt: TGTGCCAGCAGTGTTGGGTGGGATCAGCCCCAGCATTTT

j_call: TRBJ2-7
clone_size: few
v_call: TRBV7-9
d_call: NA
cdr3_aa: CASSLNPGTGSYEQYF
cdr3_nt: TGTGCCAGCAGCCTCAACCCCGGGACTGGATCCTACGAGCAGTACTTC

j_call: TRBJ1-6
clone_size: many
v_call: TRBV9
d_call: NA
cdr3_aa: CASSVASGTTLHF
cdr3_nt: TGTGCCAGCAGCGTAGCCTCCGGGACCACCCTCCACTTT

j_call: TRBJ2-7
clone_size: many
v_call: TRBV7-9
d_call: TRBD2
cdr3_aa: CASSRREGKVYSYEQYF
cdr3_nt: TGTGCCAGCAGCCGGCGGGAGGGGAAAGTATATTCGTACGAGCAGTACTTC

j_call: TRBJ2-7
clone_size: NA
v_call: TRBV19
d_call: NA
cdr3_aa: CASSISGREQYF
cdr3_nt: TGTGCCAGTAGTATATCAGGCCGCGAGCAGTACTTC

j_call: TRBJ2-1
clone_size: many
v_call: TRBV28
d_call: TRBD2
cdr3_aa: CASSSLAEYNEQFF
cdr3_nt: TGTGCCAGCAGTTCGCTAGCGGAATACAATGAGCAGTTCTTC

j_call: TRBJ2-5
clone_size: NA
v_call: TRBV20-1
d_call: NA
cdr3_aa: CSARGRGQVETQYF
cdr3_nt: TGCAGTGCTAGAGGGCGGGGCCAAGTGGAGACCCAGTACTTC

j_call: TRBJ2-4
clone_size: few
v_call: TRBV7-9
d_call: NA
cdr3_aa: CASSFGTHENIQYF
cdr3_nt: TGTGCCAGCAGCTTCGGGACTCACGAAAACATTCAGTACTTC

j_call: TRBJ2-3
clone_size: many
v_call: TRBV6-2/TRBV6-3
d_call: NA
cdr3_aa: CASSYGGLATDTQYF
cdr3_nt: TGTGCCAGCAGTTACGGCGGCCTTGCAACAGATACGCAGTATTTT

j_call: TRBJ1-2
clone_size: many
v_call: TRBV20-1
d_call: TRBD1
cdr3_aa: CSATAGTGDGGYTF
cdr3_nt: TGCAGTGCTACCGCCGGGACAGGGGACGGTGGCTACACCTTC

j_call: TRBJ2-2
clone_size: NA
v_call: TRBV19
d_call: TRBD1
cdr3_aa: CASGLTGGSTGELFF
cdr3_nt: TGTGCCAGTGGTCTGACAGGGGGCAGCACCGGGGAGCTGTTTTTT

j_call: TRBJ2-7
clone_size: many
v_call: TRBV6-1
d_call: NA
cdr3_aa: CASSGGIYEQYF
cdr3_nt: TGTGCCAGCAGTGGTGGGATCTACGAGCAGTACTTC

j_call: TRBJ1-6
clone_size: NA
v_call: TRBV5-4
d_call: NA
cdr3_aa: CASSLGRGGGFTLHF
cdr3_nt: TGTGCCAGCAGCTTGGGGCGGGGCGGTGGATTCACCCTCCACTTT

j_call: TRBJ2-2
clone_size: NA
v_call: TRBV20-1
d_call: TRBD2
cdr3_aa: CSARDRGGGATGELFF
cdr3_nt: TGCAGTGCTAGAGATCGGGGGGGAGGAGCGACCGGGGAGCTGTTTTTT

j_call: TRBJ2-1
clone_size: many
v_call: TRBV7-9
d_call: TRBD2
cdr3_aa: CASSQSGSPPKQMQFF
cdr3_nt: TGTGCCAGCAGCCAGAGCGGGAGCCCCCCTAAGCAAATGCAGTTCTTC

j_call: TRBJ2-1
clone_size: NA
v_call: TRBV4-1
d_call: TRBD2
cdr3_aa: CASSQDSGTSGSNEQFF
cdr3_nt: TGCGCCAGCAGCCAAGATAGTGGGACTAGCGGGAGTAATGAGCAGTTCTTC

j_call: TRBJ2-5
clone_size: many
v_call: TRBV24-1
d_call: NA
cdr3_aa: CATSDLAMGRETQYF
cdr3_nt: TGTGCCACCAGTGATTTAGCAATGGGCCGAGAGACCCAGTACTTC

j_call: TRBJ2-7
clone_size: many
v_call: TRBV20-1
d_call: NA
cdr3_aa: CSARGGGSYEQYF
cdr3_nt: TGCAGTGCCCGAGGGGGCGGGAGCTACGAGCAGTACTTC

j_call: TRBJ2-7
clone_size: many
v_call: TRBV11-2
d_call: NA
cdr3_aa: CASSYGQAYEQYF
cdr3_nt: TGTGCCAGCAGCTACGGGCAGGCCTACGAGCAGTACTTC

j_call: TRBJ1-1
clone_size: many
v_call: TRBV6-1
d_call: NA
cdr3_aa: CASMTATMNTEAFF
cdr3_nt: TGTGCCAGCATGACAGCAACTATGAACACTGAAGCTTTCTTT

j_call: TRBJ2-2
clone_size: NA
v_call: TRBV5-1
d_call: TRBD1
cdr3_aa: CASSQMTGGPHRELFF
cdr3_nt: TGCGCCAGCAGCCAAATGACAGGGGGCCCCCACCGGGAGCTGTTTTTT

j_call: TRBJ1-4
clone_size: once
v_call: TRBV5-1
d_call: NA
cdr3_aa: CASSLVPLNEKLFF
cdr3_nt: TGCGCCAGCAGCTTGGTCCCGCTTAATGAAAAACTGTTTTTT

j_call: TRBJ1-1
clone_size: NA
v_call: TRBV11-2
d_call: TRBD1
cdr3_aa: CASSTIRGLGTEAFF
cdr3_nt: TGTGCCAGCAGTACCATCAGGGGGCTTGGCACTGAAGCTTTCTTT

j_call: TRBJ2-7
clone_size: many
v_call: TRBV15
d_call: TRBD2
cdr3_aa: CATSRDPGLAGALRLHEQYF
cdr3_nt: TGTGCCACCAGCAGAGACCCCGGACTAGCGGGAGCCCTCCGACTCCACGAGCAGTACTTC

j_call: TRBJ2-3
clone_size: few
v_call: TRBV10-3
d_call: NA
cdr3_aa: CAISEGAGTDTQYF
cdr3_nt: TGTGCCATCAGTGAAGGGGCAGGCACAGATACGCAGTATTTT

j_call: TRBJ1-1
clone_size: many
v_call: TRBV20-1
d_call: NA
cdr3_aa: CSARDRIQGMNTEAFF
cdr3_nt: TGCAGTGCTAGAGATCGTATCCAGGGAATGAACACTGAAGCTTTCTTT

j_call: TRBJ2-7
clone_size: many
v_call: TRBV18
d_call: TRBD1
cdr3_aa: CASSPGGQVHEQYF
cdr3_nt: TGTGCCAGCTCACCGGGGGGACAGGTGCACGAGCAGTACTTC

j_call: TRBJ1-4
clone_size: NA
v_call: TRBV28
d_call: NA
cdr3_aa: CAGRRGGNEKLFF
cdr3_nt: TGTGCCGGACGTAGGGGGGGTAATGAAAAACTGTTTTTT

j_call: TRBJ2-2
clone_size: NA
v_call: TRBV19
d_call: NA
cdr3_aa: CASSMDLRVNTGELFF
cdr3_nt: TGTGCCAGTAGTATGGATCTTCGGGTGAACACCGGGGAGCTGTTTTTT

j_call: TRBJ2-7
clone_size: few
v_call: TRBV5-4
d_call: NA
cdr3_aa: CASSLVQKAEQYF
cdr3_nt: TGTGCCAGCAGCTTGGTGCAGAAAGCTGAGCAGTACTTC

j_call: TRBJ1-2
clone_size: NA
v_call: TRBV19
d_call: NA
cdr3_aa: CASSADRERGLFGGYTF
cdr3_nt: TGTGCCAGTAGTGCGGACCGGGAAAGAGGACTATTCGGGGGCTACACCTTC

j_call: TRBJ1-1
clone_size: many
v_call: TRBV28
d_call: TRBD1
cdr3_aa: CASSSRQGKSFF
cdr3_nt: TGTGCCAGCAGTTCGAGACAGGGGAAATCTTTCTTT

j_call: TRBJ1-3
clone_size: many
v_call: TRBV3-1
d_call: NA
cdr3_aa: CASSQVVSSGNTIYF
cdr3_nt: TGTGCCAGCAGCCAAGTGGTGTCCTCTGGAAACACCATATATTTT

j_call: TRBJ2-3
clone_size: few
v_call: TRBV7-2
d_call: NA
cdr3_aa: CASSLVISALTDTQYF
cdr3_nt: TGTGCCAGCAGCTTAGTGATTAGCGCCCTCACAGATACGCAGTATTTT

j_call: TRBJ2-5
clone_size: many
v_call: TRBV24-1
d_call: NA
cdr3_aa: CATSDPGAQETQYF
cdr3_nt: TGTGCCACCAGTGACCCCGGGGCCCAAGAGACCCAGTACTTC

j_call: TRBJ1-1
clone_size: NA
v_call: TRBV4-1
d_call: TRBD1
cdr3_aa: CASSRDRVVNTEAFF
cdr3_nt: TGCGCCAGCAGCCGAGACAGGGTGGTGAACACTGAAGCTTTCTTT

j_call: TRBJ1-4
clone_size: NA
v_call: TRBV27
d_call: NA
cdr3_aa: CASSLSGEHRERLFF
cdr3_nt: TGTGCCAGCAGTTTATCAGGGGAGCACAGGGAGAGACTGTTTTTT

j_call: TRBJ2-7
clone_size: many
v_call: TRBV12-3/TRBV12-4
d_call: NA
cdr3_aa: CASSLARGGSSSYEQYF
cdr3_nt: TGTGCCAGCAGTTTAGCGCGGGGCGGGTCCAGCTCCTACGAGCAGTACTTC

j_call: TRBJ2-7
clone_size: NA
v_call: TRBV6-2/TRBV6-3
d_call: NA
cdr3_aa: CASSALRIQGGPRGSEQYF
cdr3_nt: TGTGCCAGCAGTGCCCTTCGCATACAGGGAGGTCCCCGGGGCTCCGAGCAGTACTTC

j_call: TRBJ2-5
clone_size: few
v_call: TRBV20-1
d_call: TRBD2
cdr3_aa: CSARLAELQETQYF
cdr3_nt: TGCAGTGCTCGACTAGCGGAGTTGCAAGAGACCCAGTACTTC

j_call: TRBJ1-4
clone_size: few
v_call: TRBV12-3/TRBV12-4
d_call: NA
cdr3_aa: CASSLIRQPSTNEKLFF
cdr3_nt: TGTGCCAGCAGTTTAATTCGGCAGCCGTCAACTAATGAAAAACTGTTTTTT

j_call: TRBJ2-5
clone_size: NA
v_call: TRBV5-5
d_call: NA
cdr3_aa: CASSLVPLQGETQYF
cdr3_nt: TGTGCCAGCAGCTTAGTGCCCCTTCAGGGAGAGACCCAGTACTTC

j_call: TRBJ1-2
clone_size: many
v_call: TRBV20-1
d_call: NA
cdr3_aa: CSARDLLDGLNYGYTF
cdr3_nt: TGCAGTGCTAGAGATTTACTGGACGGATTAAACTATGGCTACACCTTC

j_call: TRBJ2-1
clone_size: few
v_call: TRBV25-1
d_call: TRBD2
cdr3_aa: CASSKGLAGGYNEQFF
cdr3_nt: TGTGCCAGCAGTAAAGGACTAGCGGGAGGCTACAATGAGCAGTTCTTC

j_call: TRBJ2-2
clone_size: NA
v_call: TRBV10-1
d_call: NA
cdr3_aa: CASSQDGELFF
cdr3_nt: TGCGCCAGCAGTCAGGACGGGGAGCTGTTTTTT

j_call: TRBJ2-2
clone_size: NA
v_call: TRBV3-1
d_call: NA
cdr3_aa: CASSQGSKATGELFF
cdr3_nt: TGTGCCAGCAGCCAAGGTAGTAAGGCCACCGGGGAGCTGTTTTTT

j_call: TRBJ2-2
clone_size: many
v_call: TRBV20-1
d_call: TRBD2
cdr3_aa: CSATTGLGALTGELFF
cdr3_nt: TGCAGTGCTACTACGGGACTAGGGGCCCTCACCGGGGAGCTGTTTTTT

j_call: TRBJ2-5
clone_size: many
v_call: TRBV5-1
d_call: NA
cdr3_aa: CASSLVTGPATQYF
cdr3_nt: TGCGCCAGCAGCTTGGTAACAGGACCGGCGACCCAGTACTTC

j_call: TRBJ1-5
clone_size: few
v_call: TRBV12-3/TRBV12-4
d_call: TRBD1
cdr3_aa: CASLGTANQPQHF
cdr3_nt: TGTGCCAGTCTTGGGACAGCGAATCAGCCCCAGCATTTT

j_call: TRBJ1-1
clone_size: many
v_call: TRBV3-1
d_call: TRBD1
cdr3_aa: CASSQRDRNTEAFF
cdr3_nt: TGTGCCAGCAGCCAGAGGGACAGGAACACTGAAGCTTTCTTT

j_call: TRBJ2-7
clone_size: many
v_call: TRBV20-1
d_call: NA
cdr3_aa: CSASVGYEQYF
cdr3_nt: TGCAGTGCTAGTGTTGGCTACGAGCAGTACTTC